This T cell receptor beta chain is drawn from a study of blood T cells in healthy people across ages. Germline V gene sequence: CDR1 SGHRS, CDR2 YFSETQ. The CDR3 consists of 13 residues. Trimming shortened V by 0 bases and J by 6 bases, and 9 bases separated the two germline ends. Whole-study findings and limits: Long-lived donors had more naive CD4+ cells and higher diversity than aged donors.

Primers used in a second PCR of roughly 6 to 11 cycles were a sample-barcoded 5' primer and a J-beta primer mix. TCRdb recomputed calls from the 5' RACE reads with MiXCR, one row per CDR3 protein. Of over 600,000 distinct CDR3 sequences listed, more than 55% are singletons. On this clonotype itself: Its specificity is not known.

This TCR came from a man aged 40-55 years in good health. The V gene is TRBV5-1, the J gene TRBJ2-5; D possibly corresponds to TRBD1 (6 bases). The specimen sequenced was blood. The CDR3 region is CASSLDRVKTQYF. The CDR3 nucleotides are TGCGCCAGCAGCTTGGACAGGGTGAAGACCCAGTACTTC. Full variable domain (remainder filled in from reference TRBV5-1 and TRBJ2-5): KAGVTQTPRYLIKTRGQQVTLSCSPISGHRSVSWYQQTPGQGLQFLFEYFSETQRNKGNFPGRFSGRQFSNSRSEMNVSTLELGDSALYLCASSLDRVKTQYFGPGTRLLVL.